This TCR beta chain was obtained from a study of early T cells in non-severe SARS-CoV-2 infection. Per the germline V gene, CDR1 is SGHNT and CDR2 is YYREEE (reference sequence). V lost 3 bases to trimming and J lost 3 bases; unmatched junction nucleotides: 2. This CDR3 is built from 15 residues. This clonotype was detected only a few times. One entry per CDR3 protein results from TCRdb running MiXCR on the 5' RACE reads. Of roughly 56,000 distinct CDR3 sequences listed, more than 9% are singletons. The source material was whole blood. The receptor comes from an adult who was a healthcare worker with PCR-confirmed SARS-CoV-2 infection or an uninfected control (not recorded which). The V and J genes are TRBV5-4 and TRBJ2-5, with 13 bases aligning to TRBD2. The CDR3: CASSSGLAGEETQYF. As DNA, the CDR3 is TGTGCCAGCAGCTCTGGACTAGCGGGGGAAGAGACCCAGTACTTC.